The source of this T cell receptor (beta chain) is a study of blood T cell repertoires in COVID-19. Turning to the study itself: In each case, the material was cDNA or gDNA derived from T cells, B-cell-depleted T cells, or PBMCs.

The CDR3 has 12 amino acids. CDR1 and CDR2 from the germline V gene are MDHEN and SYDVKM. The V gene end was trimmed by 7 bases and the J gene end by 6 bases; junction bases not matched to a gene: 4. Only in-frame clones appear in the TCRdb table, and some are missing; sequencing was by immunoSEQ multiplex PCR. Here the sample spans around 250,000 clones, 89% being singletons. This sequence was found in a woman in her forties who had recovered from COVID-19. Sequencing input: peripheral blood. The V gene is TRBV28, the J gene TRBJ1-2; TRBD1 matches at 8 bases. The CDR3 DNA follows: TGTGCCAGCACAGGGGGCTGGCATGGCTACACCTTC. Translated: CASTGGWHGYTF.